Below, 26 T cell receptor beta chains from the same sample are listed, as sequenced in a study of CD8 T cells in Susac syndrome. The authors reverse transcribed 0.5 to 1 ug RNA with random hexamers. TCRdb recomputed calls from the immunoSEQ multiplex PCR reads with MiXCR, one row per CDR3 protein. The table lists 95,000 to 150,000 distinct CDR3 sequences, around 94% of them singletons. The sequencing input was CD8+ T cells from PBMCs. These TCRs come from a human donor with Susac syndrome.

This chain uses TRBV7-9 with TRBJ1-2; TRBD1 might be the D (5 bases). Germline CDR1 and CDR2: SEHNR and FQNEAQ (reference sequence). The CDR3 is 13 amino acids. Trimming cost V 5 bases and J 4 bases, with 11 bases left between them. DNA for the CDR3: TGTGCCAGCAGCACAGACAGTCGCTATGGCTACACCTTC. It translates to CASSTDSRYGYTF.

The chain is built from TRBV6-1 and TRBJ2-7; 8 bases line up with TRBD1. Trimming cost V 5 bases and J 3 bases; bases outside gene matches: 12. The CDR3 runs 16 residues. Germline V lookup: CDR1 MNHNS, CDR2 SASEGT. CDR3 amino acids: CASSPDDRGTFYEQYF. The DNA for the CDR3 is TGTGCCAGCAGTCCCGATGACAGGGGCACTTTCTACGAGCAGTACTTC.

This chain links TRBV7-7 with TRBJ2-7, with 10 nucleotides matching TRBD1. The ends lost 5 bases at V and 5 bases at J; junction bases unmatched: 6. Germline V CDR1 and CDR2: SSHAT, FNYEAQ (reference sequence). CDR3 length equals 14 residues. In nucleotides, the CDR3 is TGTGCCAGCAGCCCCGGGACAGGGGTAGACGAGCAGTACTTC. As protein: CASSPGTGVDEQYF.

The V call is TRBV25-1, the J call TRBJ1-1, with D uncertain. The CDR3 extends over 13 amino acids. Germline loops: CDR1 MGHDK, CDR2 SYGVNS. V was clipped by 4 bases and J by 6 bases, with 12 bases between them. As DNA, the CDR3 is TGTGCCAGCAGTGTACCGGGAGGTGCTGAAGCTTTCTTT. Protein: CASSVPGGAEAFF.

V gene TRBV20-1 combines with J gene TRBJ2-3; 8 bases agree with TRBD1. CDR3 length: 12 residues. CDR1 and CDR2 (germline): DFQATT, SNEGSKA (reference sequence). With V trimmed by 6 bases and J by 4 bases, 3 bases remained unmatched. The CDR3 sequence is CSAGDRPDTQYF. The CDR3 bases are TGCAGTGCCGGGGACAGGCCAGATACGCAGTATTTT.

The chain combines TRBV7-8 with TRBJ2-7; 8 bases are shared with TRBD2. The CDR3 contains 16 residues. Germline V gene data show CDR1 as SGHVS and CDR2 as FQNEAQ. Germline trimming cut 5 bases from V and 2 bases from J; bases unmatched to any gene: 11. CDR3 bases: TGTGCCAGCAGCCCCCCTGGGGGTAGCGGGGCCTACGAGCAGTACTTC. It specifies CASSPPGGSGAYEQYF. The complete variable domain, with remaining parts taken from reference TRBV7-8 and TRBJ2-7, reads GAGVSQSPRYKVAKRGQDVALRCDPISGHVSLFWYQQALGQGPEFLTYFQNEAQLDKSGLPSDRFFAERPEGSVSTLKIQRTQQEDSAVYLCASSPPGGSGAYEQYFGPGTRLTVT.

This chain connects TRBV4-1 to TRBJ2-1; D is possibly TRBD2 (7 bases). The ends were cut back, 0 bases at V and 9 bases at J, with 12 bases in the middle. CDR3 size: 14 residues. Germline loops: CDR1 MGHRA, CDR2 YSYEKL. The DNA of the CDR3 is TGCGCCAGCAGCCAAGATGCCGCGGGGGCTGAGCAGTTCTTC. It yields the protein CASSQDAAGAEQFF.

In regard to this clonotype: Germline and junction disagree at one end, which may indicate a read error. The gene calls are TRBV7-7 and TRBJ2-7; 8 bases map to TRBD1. The germline CDR1 and CDR2 sequences are SSHAT and FNYEAQ (reference sequence). CDR3 length equals 14 residues. The CDR3 sequence: CASSPTGGSYEQYF. The CDR3 DNA sequence: TGTGCTAGCAGTCCCACAGGGGGCTCCTACGAGCAGTACTTC.

The chain uses TRBV5-6 and TRBJ2-7, with 13 bases aligning to TRBD2. The J segment lost 0 bases and the V segment lost 0 bases, leaving 3 bases of the junction unmatched. Germline V gene sequence: CDR1 SGHDT, CDR2 YYEEEE. The CDR3 runs 17 residues. The CDR3 loop reads CASSLVTSGGPSYEQYF. The CDR3 DNA reads as TGTGCCAGCAGCTTGGTGACTAGCGGGGGGCCCTCCTACGAGCAGTACTTC.

This clonotype showed up just a few times. This sequence joins TRBV13 and TRBJ1-4; the match to TRBD1 covers 8 bases. The CDR3 sequence is 15 residues long. V shed 5 bases, J shed 3 bases, and the junction held 5 bases outside the gene matches. Germline V gene lookup returns CDR1 PRHDT and CDR2 FYEKMQ (reference sequence). CDR3 in amino acids: CASSPDRGANEKLFF. In DNA form, the CDR3 reads TGTGCCAGCAGCCCTGACAGGGGCGCTAATGAAAAACTGTTTTTT.

This clonotype occurred once. This rearrangement joins TRBV3-1 to TRBJ2-5; 10 bases match TRBD2. Germline V lookup: CDR1 LGHDT, CDR2 YNNKEL (reference sequence). CDR3 size: 17 residues. Trimming at V came to 1 base and at J to 0 bases, leaving 5 bases not matched to a gene. CDR3 DNA: TGTGCCAGCAGCCAAGTCAGCGGGGGGGCGTACCAAGAGACCCAGTACTTC. This gives the protein CASSQVSGGAYQETQYF.

This clonotype showed up just a few times. This chain links TRBV29-1 with TRBJ2-6, with D unresolved. Per germline, CDR1 SQVTM and CDR2 ANQGSEA. CDR3 length equals 14 residues. V shed 3 bases and J shed 0 bases, with 6 bases lying between them. The CDR3 sequence: CSVDKGSGANVLTF. The CDR3 DNA follows: TGCAGCGTTGACAAGGGCTCTGGGGCCAACGTCCTGACTTTC.

The chain has TRBV20-1 and TRBJ2-7; D uncertain. V lost 6 bases to trimming and J lost 6 bases, with 9 bases between them. The CDR3 is 10 amino acids. Germline V gene data show CDR1 as DFQATT and CDR2 as SNEGSKA (reference sequence). CDR3 loop: CSAAGSEQYF. CDR3 coding DNA: TGCAGTGCGGCCGGGTCCGAGCAGTACTTC.

In this sample, this clonotype turned up a few times. A read error may account for a junction end that differs from germline. This chain connects TRBV4-1 to TRBJ2-7; 7 nucleotides agree with TRBD1. Per the germline V gene, CDR1 is MGHRA and CDR2 is YSYEKL. This CDR3 has 13 amino acids. CDR3 residues: CASSQGGPYEQYF. Here the CDR3 DNA reads TGTGCCAGCAGCCAAGGGGGCCCGTACGAGCAGTACTTC.

The gene calls are TRBV5-1 and TRBJ1-2; 7 bases are shared with TRBD1. The CDR3 is 14 amino acids. Germline loops: CDR1 SGHRS, CDR2 YFSETQ. Trimming took 2 bases from V and 6 from J; bases not matched to a gene: 7. CDR3 DNA: TGCGCCAGCAGCTTAACCGGGACAGAGAATGGCTACACCTTC. Translated, it gives CASSLTGTENGYTF.

The CDR3 loop reads CASSHPGTGHSNQPQHF. The CDR3 DNA follows: TGTGCCAGCAGTCACCCAGGGACAGGACATAGCAATCAGCCCCAGCATTTT. This sequence joins TRBV6-2 or TRBV6-3 and TRBJ1-5, with 8 bases identical to TRBD1. Germline V lookup: CDR1 MNHEY, CDR2 SVGEGT. The length of the CDR3 is 17 residues. J lost 0 bases, V lost 5 bases, and 9 bases had no gene match.

The chain couples TRBV4-1 to TRBJ2-5, with D unclear. Germline V gives CDR1 MGHRA, CDR2 YSYEKL. CDR3 length equals 11 residues. V was trimmed by 6 bases and J by 7 bases, leaving 9 bases between them. The CDR3: CASSRRGTQYF. The CDR3 nucleotides are TGCGCCAGCAGTCGGCGTGGGACCCAGTACTTC.

A single count supports this clonotype. The V and J genes are TRBV12-3 or TRBV12-4 and TRBJ2-3; D is possibly TRBD2 (6 bases). CDR3 size: 13 residues. Trimming left V 5 bases short and J 3 bases short, with 9 bases between. The CDR3 here is CASSGGVTDTQYF. The CDR3 bases are TGTGCCAGCAGTGGCGGGGTGACAGATACGCAGTATTTT.

This clonotype is a singleton in its sample. V gene TRBV7-8 combines with J gene TRBJ2-1; TRBD2 aligns across 14 bases. Germline CDR1 reads SGHVS; CDR2 reads FQNEAQ. The CDR3 has 17 residues. The V segment lost 1 base and the J segment 9 bases; nucleotides outside the gene matches: 8. The CDR3: CASSLGTSGGFQGEQFF. In DNA, the CDR3 is TGTGCCAGCAGCTTAGGGACTAGCGGGGGGTTCCAGGGTGAGCAGTTCTTC.

V and J are TRBV20-1 and TRBJ2-1; possible D gene TRBD2, 7 bases. Germline CDR1 reads DFQATT; CDR2 reads SNEGSKA (reference sequence). Trimming shortened V by 4 bases and J by 5 bases, and 12 bases separated the two germline ends. The CDR3 consists of 13 residues. In nucleotides, the CDR3 is TGCAGTGCTACCCTAGGGGGGGACAATGAGCAGTTCTTC. It specifies CSATLGGDNEQFF.

This clonotype appeared once. The rearrangement joins TRBV4-2 to TRBJ2-2; no clear D gene. The length of the CDR3 is 14 residues. Per the germline V gene, CDR1 is LGHNA and CDR2 is YNFKEQ. V was shortened by 0 bases and J by 7 bases, with 9 bases between the two germline ends. The CDR3 loop reads CASSQDQEIGELFF. The CDR3, as DNA: TGTGCCAGCAGCCAAGATCAAGAAATCGGGGAGCTGTTTTTT.

The rearrangement links TRBV6-5 to TRBJ1-2; D gene unclear. This CDR3 is built from 11 residues. The germline V gene has CDR1 MNHEY and CDR2 SVGAGI. The ends were cut back, 5 bases at V and 4 bases at J, with 5 bases in the middle. CDR3 sequence: CASSPSYGYTF. Written as DNA, the CDR3 is TGTGCCAGCAGTCCCTCCTATGGCTACACCTTC.

This chain connects TRBV2 to TRBJ2-5, with D unresolved. The CDR3 loop spans 12 amino acids. Germline lookup yields CDR1 SNHLY and CDR2 FYNNEI. V was trimmed by 6 bases and J by 5 bases, leaving 10 bases between them. CDR3 protein: CASSDPPETQYF. In DNA, the CDR3 is TGTGCCAGCAGCGACCCACCGGAGACCCAGTACTTC.

The rearrangement joins TRBV12-3 or TRBV12-4 to TRBJ1-5; no definite D call. The V end lost 7 bases, the J end lost 3 bases, and 7 bases lay between the germline ends. This CDR3 spans 12 amino acids. CDR3 protein: CASKVVNQPQHF. DNA of the CDR3: TGTGCCAGCAAGGTAGTCAATCAGCCCCAGCATTTT.

This clonotype appeared once. The chain combines TRBV3-1 with TRBJ2-7; 10 nucleotides agree with TRBD2. CDR1 LGHDT and CDR2 YNNKEL come from the germline V gene (reference sequence). The CDR3 runs 15 residues. V shed 1 base, J shed 3 bases, and the junction held 3 bases outside the gene matches. CDR3 protein: CASSQGLAGNYEQYF. The CDR3, as DNA: TGTGCCAGCAGCCAAGGACTAGCGGGCAACTACGAGCAGTACTTC.

This rearrangement joins TRBV4-3 to TRBJ2-1; D remains unclear. Trimming took off 5 bases at V and 10 bases at J, with 18 bases between the two ends. Per germline, CDR1 LGHNA and CDR2 YSLEER. The CDR3 loop spans 14 amino acids. DNA for the CDR3: TGCGCCAGCAGCTACCAAGGAAATAGCAGGGAGCAGTTCTTC. Protein: CASSYQGNSREQFF.